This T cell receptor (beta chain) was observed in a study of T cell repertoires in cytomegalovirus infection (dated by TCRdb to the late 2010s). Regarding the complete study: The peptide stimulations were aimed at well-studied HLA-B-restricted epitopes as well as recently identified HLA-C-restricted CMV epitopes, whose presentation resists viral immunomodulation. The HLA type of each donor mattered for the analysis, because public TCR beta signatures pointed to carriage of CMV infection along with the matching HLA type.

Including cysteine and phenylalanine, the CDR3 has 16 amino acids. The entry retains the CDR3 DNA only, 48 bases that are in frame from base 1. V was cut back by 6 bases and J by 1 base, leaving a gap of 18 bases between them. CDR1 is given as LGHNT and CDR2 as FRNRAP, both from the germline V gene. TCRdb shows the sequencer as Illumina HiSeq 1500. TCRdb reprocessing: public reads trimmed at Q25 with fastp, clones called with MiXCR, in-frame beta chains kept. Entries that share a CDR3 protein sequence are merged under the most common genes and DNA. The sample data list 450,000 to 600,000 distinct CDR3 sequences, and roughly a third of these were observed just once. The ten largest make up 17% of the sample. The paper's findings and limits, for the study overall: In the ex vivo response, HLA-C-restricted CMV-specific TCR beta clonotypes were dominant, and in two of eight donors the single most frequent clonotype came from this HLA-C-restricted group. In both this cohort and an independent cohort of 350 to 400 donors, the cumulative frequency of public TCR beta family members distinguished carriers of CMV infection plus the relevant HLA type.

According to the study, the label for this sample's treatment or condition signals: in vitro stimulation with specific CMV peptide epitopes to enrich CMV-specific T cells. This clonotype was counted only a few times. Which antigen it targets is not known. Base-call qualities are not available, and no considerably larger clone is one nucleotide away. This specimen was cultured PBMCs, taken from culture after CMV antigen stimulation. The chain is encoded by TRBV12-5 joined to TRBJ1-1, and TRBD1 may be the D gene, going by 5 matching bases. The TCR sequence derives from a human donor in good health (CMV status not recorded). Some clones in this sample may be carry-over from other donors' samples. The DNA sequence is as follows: TGTGCTAGTGGGCCAGGGCAGTCACTAACGAACACTGAAGCTTTCTTT. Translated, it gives CASGPGQSLTNTEAFF.